These 15 T cell receptor beta chains were all obtained from the same sample, sequenced in a study of cytomegalovirus exposure and HLA in healthy donors. The primer mix had 60 Vbeta and 13 Jbeta primers. Assay used: immunoSEQ multiplex PCR; TCRdb lists only in-frame clones, some missing. The sample includes 100,000 to 150,000 clones, 83% of them seen just once. Sample: PBMCs. The receptors come from a woman aged 40 to 50 in good health and CMV-seropositive.

CDR3 bases: TGTGCCAGCAGCTTAGATAGGGTAGCGGCGGAGACCCAGTACTTC. Protein product: CASSLDRVAAETQYF. This chain connects TRBV11-3 to TRBJ2-5, with D maybe TRBD2 (6 bases). CDR3 length equals 15 residues. The germline V and J ends were trimmed by 0 bases and 5 bases, with 13 bases remaining between them. From germline, CDR1 is SGHNT and CDR2 YENEEA.

The chain recombines TRBV6-6 with TRBJ2-2, with TRBD1 identical over 8 bases. The CDR3 is made up of 15 amino acids. With 5 bases clipped from V and 1 base from J, the junction kept 3 bases outside the gene matches. Germline lookup yields CDR1 MNHNY and CDR2 SVGAGI (reference sequence). The DNA for the CDR3 is TGTGCCAGCAGTAGACAGGGGAGGAACACCGGGGAGCTGTTTTTT. This codes for CASSRQGRNTGELFF.

This chain uses TRBV7-3 with TRBJ2-1, with 9 bases aligning to TRBD2. The CDR3 sequence is 17 residues long. Germline assignment: CDR1 SGHTA and CDR2 FQGTGA. The trim removed 5 bases at V and 3 bases at J, leaving 11 bases unmatched. CDR3 nucleotides: TGTGCCAGCAGCCCTAGCGGGGCCGCAGGGGGCTACAATGAGCAGTTCTTC. It specifies CASSPSGAAGGYNEQFF.

V and J are TRBV6-1 and TRBJ2-5; possible D gene TRBD1, 5 bases. V was trimmed by 2 bases and J by 5 bases, leaving 12 bases between them. In germline, CDR1 is MNHNS, CDR2 SASEGT. CDR3 size: 14 residues. The CDR3 region is CASSEPSGWETQYF. CDR3 DNA: TGTGCCAGCAGTGAACCCTCAGGGTGGGAGACCCAGTACTTC.

The V and J genes are TRBV5-1 and TRBJ1-3, with D possibly being TRBD1 (5 bases). Germline CDR1 and CDR2: SGHRS and YFSETQ. The CDR3 contains 18 residues. Trimming took off 0 bases at V and 0 bases at J, with 16 bases between the two ends. Written as DNA, the CDR3 is TGCGCCAGCAGCTTGGGTCTTGGACAAGCGAGCTCTGGAAACACCATATATTTT. It encodes CASSLGLGQASSGNTIYF. Filled out from reference TRBV5-1 and TRBJ1-3, the complete variable domain reads KAGVTQTPRYLIKTRGQQVTLSCSPISGHRSVSWYQQTPGQGLQFLFEYFSETQRNKGNFPGRFSGRQFSNSRSEMNVSTLELGDSALYLCASSLGLGQASSGNTIYFGEGSWLTVV.

The chain employs TRBV5-4 and TRBJ2-7; tentatively, D is TRBD2 (6 bases). In germline, CDR1 is SGHNT, CDR2 YYREEE (reference sequence). The ends were cut back, 7 bases at V and 2 bases at J, with 25 bases in the middle. CDR3 length: 17 residues. The CDR3 here is CASRVGGGTTVAYEQYF. CDR3 nucleotides: TGTGCCAGCCGCGTAGGAGGAGGGACGACGGTGGCCTACGAGCAGTACTTC.

The rearrangement joins TRBV7-3 to TRBJ2-1; TRBD1 matches 7 bases. The V gene's germline CDR1 is SGHTA and CDR2 FQGTGA. CDR3 size: 17 residues. Trimming took 4 bases from V and 6 from J; bases not matched to a gene: 15. For the CDR3, the DNA is TGTGCCAGCAGCTCCAGATCTCGACAGGGAACCCTCAATGAGCAGTTCTTC. Its translation: CASSSRSRQGTLNEQFF.

The chain joins TRBV6-5 to TRBJ2-7, with a possible D match to TRBD1 (7 bases). V was shortened by 2 bases and J by 6 bases, with 11 bases between the two germline ends. Germline V gene sequence: CDR1 MNHEY, CDR2 SVGAGI. The CDR3 has 13 residues. Written as DNA, the CDR3 is TGTGCCAGCAGTTACCAGGGGGGCGTCGAGCAGTACTTC. It yields the protein CASSYQGGVEQYF.

V and J are TRBV5-1 and TRBJ2-5, with 9 bases identical to TRBD1. CDR1 and CDR2 (germline): SGHRS, YFSETQ. V was clipped by 2 bases and J by 5 bases; unmatched bases: 10. The CDR3 spans 16 residues. CDR3 nucleotide sequence: TGCGCCAGCAGCTTTGGCCACAGGGGGCTAGAGGAGACCCAGTACTTC. As protein: CASSFGHRGLEETQYF.

Remarks on this clone: The junction departs from germline at one end; a sequencing error may be responsible. The chain links TRBV5-1 to TRBJ2-1; TRBD2 matches at 7 bases. The germline gives CDR1 SGHRS, CDR2 YFSETQ. The CDR3 is 14 residues long. The CDR3 sequence is CASSLGATSGISVF. The CDR3 DNA is TGCGCCAGCAGCTTGGGCGCTACGAGCGGGATATCGGTCTTC. The whole variable domain, filled in from reference TRBV5-1 and TRBJ2-1, reads KAGVTQTPRYLIKTRGQQVTLSCSPISGHRSVSWYQQTPGQGLQFLFEYFSETQRNKGNFPGRFSGRQFSNSRSEMNVSTLELGDSALYLCASSLGATSGISVFGPGTRLTVL.

The rearrangement uses TRBV6-1 and TRBJ2-2, with TRBD1 identical over 8 bases. Germline loops: CDR1 MNHNS, CDR2 SASEGT. The junction had 15 bases not matched to a gene; V was cut back by 11 bases and J by 7 bases. The CDR3 runs to 15 residues. This CDR3 reads CAAQTWDRTSGELFF. The CDR3 DNA reads as TGTGCCGCCCAAACCTGGGACAGGACGAGCGGGGAGCTGTTTTTT.

J is TRBJ2-2 and V is TRBV5-8; TRBD1 matches 8 bases. V shed 1 base and J 6 bases; nucleotides not matched to a gene: 8. The CDR3 has 16 residues. CDR1 and CDR2 (germline): SGHTS, YDEGEE. CDR3 nucleotide sequence: TGTGCCAGCAGCTTGAATCTGGGACAGGAGGCCGGGGAGCTGTTTTTT. Encoded protein: CASSLNLGQEAGELFF.

The V gene is TRBV10-2, the J gene TRBJ2-1; possibly TRBD1 for D (6 bases). In germline, CDR1 is WSHSY, CDR2 SAAADI. This CDR3 is 14 amino acids long. V was clipped by 0 bases and J by 8 bases, with 11 bases between them. DNA of the CDR3: TGCGCCAGCAGTGAGTCAGGGGGTGGGCATGAGCAGTTCTTC. Protein: CASSESGGGHEQFF.

This chain joins TRBV2 and TRBJ1-1; D perhaps matches TRBD1 (6 bases). Trimming left V 6 bases short and J 1 base short, with 18 bases between. Germline-derived CDR1 and CDR2 are SNHLY and FYNNEI. The CDR3 is made up of 16 amino acids. The CDR3: CASRNPGHGPNTEAFF. CDR3 nucleotide sequence: TGTGCCAGCAGGAACCCGGGACACGGACCGAACACTGAAGCTTTCTTT.

The chain carries TRBV9 and TRBJ2-1, with a weak D call TRBD2 (5 bases). CDR1 and CDR2 from the germline V gene are SGDLS and YYNGEE. Trimming removed 0 bases from V and 6 bases from J, with 22 bases in between. This CDR3 is 18 amino acids long. The chain's CDR3 is CASSVEPSRLAAGNEQFF. The CDR3 nucleotides read TGTGCCAGCAGCGTAGAGCCCTCAAGGCTAGCCGCCGGCAATGAGCAGTTCTTC.